This T cell receptor beta chain stems from a study of blood T cell repertoires in COVID-19. CDR1 is MGHDK, CDR2 SYGVNS, per germline. The CDR3 totals 15 residues. With 4 bases clipped from V and 2 bases from J, the junction kept 4 bases outside the gene matches. Clones were sequenced by immunoSEQ multiplex PCR, and TCRdb holds only the in-frame ones, with some missing. The repertoire holds 50,000 to 75,000 clones, with approximately 94% as singletons. V gene TRBV25-1 combines with J gene TRBJ2-5; TRBD1 agrees at 10 bases. The receptor was derived from a man between 65 and 85 years old with active COVID-19. Sequenced input: peripheral blood. CDR3 sequence: CASSAGQGLQETQYF. The CDR3 DNA is TGTGCCAGCAGTGCGGGACAGGGGCTTCAAGAGACCCAGTACTTC.